Sequencing of this T cell receptor beta chain was carried out in a study of spatial heterogeneity in lung cancer. Relative to its sample, this clonotype is medium-sized. CDR3 length equals 15 residues. The germline V gene encodes CDR1 SGHNT and CDR2 YENEEA. V trimming: 1 base; J trimming: 3 bases; junction bases outside the gene matches: 2. Time point indicated: sample taken at primary tumor resection. Whole RNA, which was extracted from tumor, nontumor lung tissue or frozen PBMC, was sequenced without any cell sorting. Donors were 72 untreated early-stage non-small cell lung cancer patients. From the 5' RACE reads, TCRdb called clonotypes with MiXCR, one entry per CDR3 protein. Of 8,500 to 14,000 distinct CDR3 sequences in the sample, roughly 4.2% are singletons; the top ten hold roughly 8%.

The gene calls are TRBV11-3 and TRBJ2-3, with 9 nucleotides matching TRBD1. Source: normal lung tissue next to the tumor, taken at surgery. The receptor was isolated from a male donor with early-stage non-small cell lung cancer. CDR3 region: CASSLGTGETDTQYF. The CDR3 bases are TGTGCCAGCAGCTTAGGGACAGGGGAGACAGATACGCAGTATTTT.